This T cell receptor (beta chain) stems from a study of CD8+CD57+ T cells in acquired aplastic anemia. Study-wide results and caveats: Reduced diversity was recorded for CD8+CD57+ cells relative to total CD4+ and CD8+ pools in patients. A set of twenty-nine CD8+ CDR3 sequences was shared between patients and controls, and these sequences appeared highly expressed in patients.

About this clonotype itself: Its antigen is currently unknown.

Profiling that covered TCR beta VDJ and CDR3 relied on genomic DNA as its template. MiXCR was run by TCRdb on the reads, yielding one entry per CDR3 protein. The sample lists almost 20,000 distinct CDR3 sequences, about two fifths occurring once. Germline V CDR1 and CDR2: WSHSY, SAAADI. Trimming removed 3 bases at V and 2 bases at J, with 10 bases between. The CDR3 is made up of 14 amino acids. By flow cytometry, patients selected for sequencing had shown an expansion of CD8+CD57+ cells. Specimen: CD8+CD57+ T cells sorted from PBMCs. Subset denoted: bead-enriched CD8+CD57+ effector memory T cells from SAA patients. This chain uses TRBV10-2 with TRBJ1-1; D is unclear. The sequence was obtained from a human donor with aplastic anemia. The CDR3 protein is CASSDRVVNTEAFF. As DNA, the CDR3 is TGCGCCAGCAGTGATCGGGTGGTTAACACTGAAGCTTTCTTT.